Each of the 10 T cell receptor beta chains below was sequenced from the same sample in a study of human T cells and chemical hapten exposure. Whole blood, unfractionated, served as the material for total RNA extraction. Each CDR3 protein gets one entry after TCRdb re-called the 5' RACE reads with MiXCR. This table holds 130,000 or so distinct CDR3 sequences, about 4.3% found once. The receptor set was obtained from a female donor in good health.

The sample holds a few counts of this clonotype. This rearrangement joins TRBV4-2 to TRBJ1-2, with D possibly matching TRBD1 (5 bases). V lost 0 bases and J lost 5, with 13 bases in between. CDR3 length: 15 amino acids. CDR1 is LGHNA, CDR2 YNFKEQ, per germline. In DNA form, the CDR3 reads TGTGCCAGCAGCCAAGATGAGGGCCAGGGTTATGGCTACACCTTC. Its translation is CASSQDEGQGYGYTF.

This clonotype was observed a handful of times. The chain uses TRBV20-1 and TRBJ1-2; D call uncertain. Per the germline V gene, CDR1 is DFQATT and CDR2 is SNEGSKA (reference sequence). This CDR3 is 13 amino acids long. With 0 bases removed from V and 2 bases from J, the gap between germline ends came to 7 bases. The CDR3 DNA reads TGCAGTGCTAGAGATCCAGCAAACTATGGCTACACCTTC. It encodes CSARDPANYGYTF.

This clonotype occurred many times. The chain is built from TRBV7-2 and TRBJ1-6, with no clear D. The CDR3 is made up of 15 amino acids. V shed 1 base and J shed 4 bases, with 8 bases lying between them. Per germline, CDR1 SGHTA and CDR2 FQGNSA. The CDR3 spells CASSLVEGYNSPLHF. In nucleotides, the CDR3 is TGTGCCAGCAGCTTAGTTGAGGGTTATAATTCACCCCTCCACTTT.

This clonotype occurred a few times. The V call is TRBV21-1, the J call TRBJ1-5. TRBV21-1 is termed a pseudogene. The CDR3 consists of 17 residues. The CDR3 bases are TGTGCCAGCAGCAAGTCCGCGGGGGCCCTCTGCAATCAGCCCCAGCATTTT. Amino acid sequence: CASSKSAGALCNQPQHF.

Remarks on this clonotype: A clone one base away is much larger, so this may be a read error. This sequence joins TRBV19 and TRBJ2-5; 8 nucleotides match TRBD1. CDR3 length: 15 amino acids. CDR1 LNHDA and CDR2 SQIVND come from the germline V gene (reference sequence). Trimming cost V 4 bases and J 5 bases; bases outside gene matches: 9. This CDR3 is CASSRLTGVRETQYF. The CDR3 bases are TGTGCCAGTAGTAGACTGACAGGGGTTCGGGAGACCCAGTACTTC.

This clonotype occurred many times. The CDR3 DNA sequence: TGCGCCAGCAGCTCGCTGGACCCCGGCACTGAAGCTTTCTTT. Its translation: CASSSLDPGTEAFF. This chain links TRBV5-1 with TRBJ1-1; D is ambiguous. V was cut by 3 bases and J by 4 bases, with 13 bases left in between. Germline CDR1 and CDR2: SGHRS and YFSETQ. The CDR3 covers 14 residues.

In this sample, this clonotype turned up many times. The gene calls are TRBV28 and TRBJ2-2; no firm D call. V lost 2 bases and J lost 5, with 6 bases in between. The germline CDR1 and CDR2 sequences are MDHEN and SYDVKM. The CDR3 has 13 amino acids. CDR3 region: CASSLPTTGELFF. In DNA form, the CDR3 reads TGTGCCAGCAGTTTACCCACAACCGGGGAGCTGTTTTTT.

This clonotype was observed at least ten times. This chain joins TRBV7-2 and TRBJ1-1; D ambiguous. The CDR3 is 14 amino acids. The ends were cut back, 1 base at V and 0 bases at J, with 6 bases in the middle. From germline, CDR1 is SGHTA and CDR2 FQGNSA. The CDR3: CASSLEAMNTEAFF. The CDR3 DNA sequence: TGTGCCAGCAGCTTAGAGGCGATGAACACTGAAGCTTTCTTT. Full variable domain (rest looked up from reference TRBV7-2 and TRBJ1-1): GAGVSQSPSNKVTEKGKDVELRCDPISGHTALYWYRQSLGQGLEFLIYFQGNSAPDKSGLPSDRFSAERTGGSVSTLTIQRTQQEDSAVYLCASSLEAMNTEAFFGQGTRLTVV.

This clonotype was seen many times. This sequence joins TRBV5-4 and TRBJ2-7; the D gene is possibly TRBD2 (5 bases). Between the trimmed V and J ends, which lost 1 base and 0 bases, there was a span of 11 bases. Germline V gene sequence: CDR1 SGHNT, CDR2 YYREEE (reference sequence). CDR3 length equals 15 residues. The CDR3 DNA follows: TGTGCCAGCAGCTTGCTAGCCCAGAGCTCCTACGAGCAGTACTTC. The encoded protein is CASSLLAQSSYEQYF.

This clonotype was recorded at least ten times. The chain links TRBV7-2 to TRBJ2-7; D possibly corresponds to TRBD1 (5 bases). The V gene's germline CDR1 is SGHTA and CDR2 FQGNSA. Trimming left V 0 bases short and J 3 bases short, with 9 bases between. The CDR3 contains 14 residues. CDR3 nucleotide sequence: TGTGCCAGCAGCTTAGCCGGACAAATCTACGAGCAGTACTTC. This encodes CASSLAGQIYEQYF. Together with reference TRBV7-2 and TRBJ2-7, the CDR3 gives the full variable domain: GAGVSQSPSNKVTEKGKDVELRCDPISGHTALYWYRQSLGQGLEFLIYFQGNSAPDKSGLPSDRFSAERTGGSVSTLTIQRTQQEDSAVYLCASSLAGQIYEQYFGPGTRLTVT.